This is a list of T cell receptor beta chains from one sample in a study of blood T cell repertoires in COVID-19. Produced via immunoSEQ multiplex PCR; TCRdb's table is partial and in-frame only. The table lists fewer than 90,000 clones, 60% to 80% of them singletons, with around 4.2% in the top ten. The specimen sequenced was peripheral blood. The receptor set was obtained from a woman between 45 and 60 years old with acute or convalescent COVID-19. Each CDR3 is given with its conserved first and last residue. The order of the fields is V gene, CDR3 protein.

TRBV18,CASSPRTDLYTEAFF
TRBV3-1/TRBV3-2,CASSLGGTVSSGNTIYF
TRBV19,CASSTRGRAEAFF
TRBV5-1,CASSFNLGQGSDEQYF
TRBV15,CATSRIPSGEFYEQYF
TRBV10-3,CAISGRDRVIGDYGYTF
TRBV6-5,CATVQRGSSSYGYTF
TRBV6-2/TRBV6-3,CASSPVRGQTQYF
TRBV27,CASSSQTGTVYGYTF
TRBV6-2/TRBV6-3,CASSRSGTGLNSPLHF
TRBV6-5,CASSYSAQLNTEAFF
TRBV6-5,CASTGQTGANVLTF
TRBV28,CASSPRGRGAYNEQFF
TRBV11-2,CASTPPGRTEAFF
TRBV5-1,CASSLSIIGVGNTIYF
TRBV7-9,CAIALSGDFTDTQYF
TRBV19,CASGPRGRESPLHF
TRBV27,CASSFGTSGDNEQFF
TRBV28,CASSLYRLKEAFF
TRBV5-1,CASSPLPGLRADNEQFF
TRBV6-2/TRBV6-3,CASSSGLVVDGYTF
TRBV3-1/TRBV3-2,CASSPNEVTGNTIYF